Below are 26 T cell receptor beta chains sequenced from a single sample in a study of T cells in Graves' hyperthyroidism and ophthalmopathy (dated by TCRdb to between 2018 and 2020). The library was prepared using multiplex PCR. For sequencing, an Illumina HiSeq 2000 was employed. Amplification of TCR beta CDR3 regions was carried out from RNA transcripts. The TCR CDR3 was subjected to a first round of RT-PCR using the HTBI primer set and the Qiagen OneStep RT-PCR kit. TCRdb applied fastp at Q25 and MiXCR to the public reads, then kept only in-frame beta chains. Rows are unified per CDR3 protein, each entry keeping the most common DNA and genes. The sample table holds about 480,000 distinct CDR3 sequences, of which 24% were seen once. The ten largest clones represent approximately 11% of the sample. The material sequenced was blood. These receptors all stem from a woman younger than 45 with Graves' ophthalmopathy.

CDR3 amino acids: CASSRQGQGAWETQYF. The CDR3 DNA reads TGTGCCAGCAGCAGGCAGGGACAGGGAGCCTGGGAGACCCAGTACTTC. This chain uses TRBV4-2 with TRBJ2-5; 9 bases map to TRBD1. The CDR3 length is 16 residues. Per germline, CDR1 LGHNA and CDR2 YNFKEQ. Losses at the gene ends were 5 bases for V and 5 bases for J; bases not matched to a gene: 12.

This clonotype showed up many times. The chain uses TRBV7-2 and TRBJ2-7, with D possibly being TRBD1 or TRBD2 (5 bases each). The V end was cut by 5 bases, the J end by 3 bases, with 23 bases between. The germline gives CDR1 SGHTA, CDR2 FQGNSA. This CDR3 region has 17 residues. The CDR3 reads CASSLTSGSGTGYEQYF. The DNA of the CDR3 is TGTGCCAGCAGCCTAACGAGCGGCTCCGGGACGGGCTACGAGCAGTACTTC.

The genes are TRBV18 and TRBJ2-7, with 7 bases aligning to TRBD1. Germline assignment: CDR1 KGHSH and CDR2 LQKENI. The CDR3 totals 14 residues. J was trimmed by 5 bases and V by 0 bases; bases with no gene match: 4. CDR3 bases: TGTGCCAGCTCACCACCAAGCCAGGGGGACGAGCAGTACTTC. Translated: CASSPPSQGDEQYF.

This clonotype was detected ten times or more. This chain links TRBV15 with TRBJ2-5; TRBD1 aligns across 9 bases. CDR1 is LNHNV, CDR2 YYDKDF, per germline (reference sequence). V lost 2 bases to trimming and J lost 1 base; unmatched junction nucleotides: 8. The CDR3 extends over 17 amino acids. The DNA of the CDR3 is TGTGCCACCAGCAGAAAGAAGCCGGGACAGGGCCAAGAGACCCAGTACTTC. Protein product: CATSRKKPGQGQETQYF. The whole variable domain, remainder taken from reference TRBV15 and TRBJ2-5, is DAMVIQNPRYQVTQFGKPVTLSCSQTLNHNVMYWYQQKSSQAPKLLFHYYDKDFNNEADTPDNFQSRRPNTSFCFLDIRSPGLGDTAMYLCATSRKKPGQGQETQYFGPGTRLLVL.

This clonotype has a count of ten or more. Here the CDR3 reads CSARHGFGYTF. The CDR3 coding sequence is TGCAGTGCTAGACATGGATTTGGCTACACCTTC. V is TRBV20-1 and J is TRBJ1-2; D is unresolved. In germline, CDR1 is DFQATT, CDR2 SNEGSKA (reference sequence). The CDR3 is made up of 11 amino acids. Between the trimmed V and J ends, which lost 2 bases and 7 bases, there was a span of 8 bases.

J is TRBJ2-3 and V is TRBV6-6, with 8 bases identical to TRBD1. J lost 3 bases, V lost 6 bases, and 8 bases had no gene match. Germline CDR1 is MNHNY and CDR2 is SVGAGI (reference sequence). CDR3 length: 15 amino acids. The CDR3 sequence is CASSLGTGDTDTQYF. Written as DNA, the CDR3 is TGTGCCAGCAGCCTCGGGACAGGTGATACAGATACGCAGTATTTT.

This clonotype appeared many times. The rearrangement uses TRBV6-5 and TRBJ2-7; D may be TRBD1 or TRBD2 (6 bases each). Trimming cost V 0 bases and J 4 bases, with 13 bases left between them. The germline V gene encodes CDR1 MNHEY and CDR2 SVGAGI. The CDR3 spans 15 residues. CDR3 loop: CASSYSPGASYEQYF. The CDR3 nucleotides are TGTGCCAGCAGTTACTCGCCGGGGGCTTCTTACGAGCAGTACTTC.

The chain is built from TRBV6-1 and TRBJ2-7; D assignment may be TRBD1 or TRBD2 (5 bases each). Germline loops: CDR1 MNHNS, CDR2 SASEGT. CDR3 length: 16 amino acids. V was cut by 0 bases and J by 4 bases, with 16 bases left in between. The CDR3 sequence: CASSEAQEGLWYEQYF. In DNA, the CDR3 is TGTGCCAGCAGTGAAGCGCAAGAGGGGTTGTGGTACGAGCAGTACTTC.

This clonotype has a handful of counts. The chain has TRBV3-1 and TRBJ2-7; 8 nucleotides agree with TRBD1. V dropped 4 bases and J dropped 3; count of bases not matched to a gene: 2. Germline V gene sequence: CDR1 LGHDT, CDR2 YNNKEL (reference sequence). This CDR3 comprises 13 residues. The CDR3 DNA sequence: TGTGCCAGCAGCCCAGGGGGCCGCTACGAGCAGTACTTC. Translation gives CASSPGGRYEQYF.

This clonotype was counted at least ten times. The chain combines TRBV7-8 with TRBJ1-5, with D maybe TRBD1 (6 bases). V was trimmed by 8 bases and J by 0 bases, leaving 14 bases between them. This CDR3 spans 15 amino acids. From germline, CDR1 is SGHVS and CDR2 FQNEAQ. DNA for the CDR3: TGTGCCAGCTCTCAGACAGGAGATAGCAATCAGCCCCAGCATTTT. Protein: CASSQTGDSNQPQHF.

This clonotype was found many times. Written as DNA, the CDR3 is TGTGCCAGCAGTTTCGCCGCTAGGGACTTTTCGAGCTGCACCTTC. Translation gives CASSFAARDFSSCTF. This chain links TRBV28 with TRBJ1-2; TRBD1 might be the D (5 bases). CDR3 length: 15 residues. Germline CDR1 and CDR2: MDHEN and SYDVKM. V was pared by 3 bases and J by 13 bases, with 24 bases between.

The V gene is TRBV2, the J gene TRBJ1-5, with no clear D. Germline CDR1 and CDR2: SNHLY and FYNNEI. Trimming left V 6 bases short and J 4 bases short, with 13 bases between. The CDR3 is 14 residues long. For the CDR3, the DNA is TGTGCCAGCAGGGGGTTAACAGAGAATCAGCCCCAGCATTTT. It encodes CASRGLTENQPQHF.

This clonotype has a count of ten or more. CDR3 amino acids: CSAAPTSGGFSYEQYF. In nucleotides, the CDR3 is TGCAGTGCTGCCCCGACTAGCGGGGGTTTCTCCTACGAGCAGTACTTC. This chain links TRBV20-1 with TRBJ2-7; 12 bases line up with TRBD2. The CDR3 runs 16 residues. Trimming took 5 bases from V and 0 from J; bases not matched to a gene: 8. CDR1 DFQATT and CDR2 SNEGSKA come from the germline V gene (reference sequence).

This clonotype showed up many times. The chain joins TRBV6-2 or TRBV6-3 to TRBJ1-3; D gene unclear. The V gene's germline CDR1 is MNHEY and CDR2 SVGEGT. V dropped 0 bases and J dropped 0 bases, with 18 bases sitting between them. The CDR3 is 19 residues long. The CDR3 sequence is CASSYSISSENYSGNTIYF. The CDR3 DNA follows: TGTGCCAGCAGTTACTCGATTTCGTCAGAGAACTACTCTGGAAACACCATATATTTT.

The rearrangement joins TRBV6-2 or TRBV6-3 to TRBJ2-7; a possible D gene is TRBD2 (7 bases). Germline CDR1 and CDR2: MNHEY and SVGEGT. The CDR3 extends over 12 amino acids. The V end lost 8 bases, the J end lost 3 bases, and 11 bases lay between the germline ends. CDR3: CASAGGLYEQYF. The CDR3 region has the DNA TGTGCCAGCGCCGGGGGGCTCTACGAGCAGTACTTC.

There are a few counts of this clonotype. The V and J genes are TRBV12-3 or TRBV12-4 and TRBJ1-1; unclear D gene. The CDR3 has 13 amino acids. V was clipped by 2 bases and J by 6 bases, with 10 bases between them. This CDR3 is CASSLRAAAEAFF. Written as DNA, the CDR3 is TGTGCCAGCAGTTTAAGGGCCGCAGCTGAAGCTTTCTTT.

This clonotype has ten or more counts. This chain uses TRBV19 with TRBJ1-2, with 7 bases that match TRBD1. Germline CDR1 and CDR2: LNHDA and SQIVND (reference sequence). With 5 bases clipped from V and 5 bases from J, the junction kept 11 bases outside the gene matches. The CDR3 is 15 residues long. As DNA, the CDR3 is TGTGCCAGTAGTGTCACCGCCGGGACAGAATATGGCTACACCTTC. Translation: CASSVTAGTEYGYTF. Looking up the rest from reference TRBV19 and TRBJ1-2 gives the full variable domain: DGGITQSPKYLFRKEGQNVTLSCEQNLNHDAMYWYRQDPGQGLRLIYYSQIVNDFQKGDIAEGYSVSREKKESFPLTVTSAQKNPTAFYLCASSVTAGTEYGYTFGSGTRLTVV.

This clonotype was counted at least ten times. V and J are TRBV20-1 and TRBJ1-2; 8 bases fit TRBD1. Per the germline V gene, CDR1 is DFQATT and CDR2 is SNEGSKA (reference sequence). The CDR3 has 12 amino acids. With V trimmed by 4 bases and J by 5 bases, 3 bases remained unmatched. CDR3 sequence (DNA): TGCAGTGCTACGACAGGGGCTTATGGCTACACCTTC. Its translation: CSATTGAYGYTF.

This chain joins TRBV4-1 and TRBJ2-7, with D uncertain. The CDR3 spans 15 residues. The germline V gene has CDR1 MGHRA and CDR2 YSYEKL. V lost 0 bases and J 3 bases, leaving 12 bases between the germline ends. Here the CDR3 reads CASSQEASGIYEQYF. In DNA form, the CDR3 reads TGCGCCAGCAGCCAAGAAGCCTCTGGAATCTACGAGCAGTACTTC.

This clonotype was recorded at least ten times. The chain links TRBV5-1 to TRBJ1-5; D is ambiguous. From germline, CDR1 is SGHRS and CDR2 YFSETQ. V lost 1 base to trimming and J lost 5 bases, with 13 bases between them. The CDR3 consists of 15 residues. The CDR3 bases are TGCGCCAGCAGCTTGATGGGCAGTGGGGATCAGCCCCAGCATTTT. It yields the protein CASSLMGSGDQPQHF.

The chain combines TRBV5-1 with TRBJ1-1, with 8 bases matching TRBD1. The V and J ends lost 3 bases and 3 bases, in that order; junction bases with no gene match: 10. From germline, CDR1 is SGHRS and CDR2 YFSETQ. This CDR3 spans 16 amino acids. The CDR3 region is CASSSERTGWDTEAFF. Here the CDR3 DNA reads TGCGCCAGCAGCTCCGAGAGGACAGGGTGGGACACTGAAGCTTTCTTT.

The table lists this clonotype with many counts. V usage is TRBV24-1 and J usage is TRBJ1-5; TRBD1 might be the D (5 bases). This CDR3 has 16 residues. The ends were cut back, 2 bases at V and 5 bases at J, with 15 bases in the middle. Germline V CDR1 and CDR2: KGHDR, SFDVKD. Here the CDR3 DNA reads TGTGCCACCAGTGATTCCGACAGTGCCCAGGATCAGCCCCAGCATTTT. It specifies CATSDSDSAQDQPQHF.

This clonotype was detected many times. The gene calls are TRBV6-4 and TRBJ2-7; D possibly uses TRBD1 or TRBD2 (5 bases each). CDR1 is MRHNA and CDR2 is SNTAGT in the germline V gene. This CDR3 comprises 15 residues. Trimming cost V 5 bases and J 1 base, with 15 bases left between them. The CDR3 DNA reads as TGTGCCAGCAGTTATAATTCGGGACGGTCCTACGAGCAGTACTTC. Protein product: CASSYNSGRSYEQYF.

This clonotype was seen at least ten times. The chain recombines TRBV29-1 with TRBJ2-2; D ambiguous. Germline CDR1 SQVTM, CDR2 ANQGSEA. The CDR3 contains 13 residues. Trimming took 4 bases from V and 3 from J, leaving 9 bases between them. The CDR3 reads CSVGGLDTGELFF. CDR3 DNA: TGCAGCGTTGGCGGTTTAGACACCGGGGAGCTGTTTTTT.

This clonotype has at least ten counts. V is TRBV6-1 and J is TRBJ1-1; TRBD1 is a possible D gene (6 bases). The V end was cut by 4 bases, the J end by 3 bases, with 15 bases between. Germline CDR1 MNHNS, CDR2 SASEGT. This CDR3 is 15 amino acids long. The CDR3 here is CASSAVTGADTEAFF. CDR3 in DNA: TGTGCCAGCAGTGCCGTTACGGGGGCGGACACTGAAGCTTTCTTT.

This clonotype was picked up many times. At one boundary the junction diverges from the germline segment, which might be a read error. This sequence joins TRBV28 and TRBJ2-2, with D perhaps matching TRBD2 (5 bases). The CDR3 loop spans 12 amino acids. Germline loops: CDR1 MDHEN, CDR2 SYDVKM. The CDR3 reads CASLGSTRELFF. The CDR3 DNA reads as TGTGCCAGCTTAGGGAGCACCCGGGAGCTGTTTTTT. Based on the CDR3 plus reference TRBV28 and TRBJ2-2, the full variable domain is DVKVTQSSRYLVKRTGEKVFLECVQDMDHENMFWYRQDPGLGLRLIYFSYDVKMKEKGDIPEGYSVSREKKERFSLILESASTNQTSMYLCASLGSTRELFFGEGSRLTVL.